The T cell receptor (beta chain) under discussion was sequenced for a study of blood T cells in healthy people across ages. Together with a sample-barcoded 5' primer, a J-beta primer mix was included in a second PCR lasting roughly 6 to 12 cycles. One entry per CDR3 protein, called by TCRdb with MiXCR from the 5' RACE reads. This table holds fewer than 700,000 distinct CDR3 sequences, approximately 40% found once. This clonotype showed up just a few times. The junction departs from the called germline gene at one end, perhaps through a read error. Germline V gives CDR1 SGHRS, CDR2 YFSETQ. The length of the CDR3 is 17 residues.

The sequencing sample was made of blood. The clonotype comes from a man aged 80 or over in good health. The chain joins TRBV5-1 to TRBJ1-3; 10 nucleotides align to TRBD1. CDR3 nucleotide sequence: TGCGCCAGCAGCTTCGGGACAGGGGATTCCTCTGGAAATACCATATATTTT. Its protein product is CASSFGTGDSSGNTIYF.